A few counts support the clone carrying this T cell receptor (beta chain). The target antigen is unknown. This sample was included in a study of cytomegalovirus exposure and HLA in healthy donors. Study-wide points: The tendency of first-cohort TCR clusters to co-occur in the roughly 130 validation repertoires emerged from a later analysis. Cytomegalovirus status was reportedly diagnosed by the classifier with high sensitivity and specificity. Some public TCRs appeared in many individuals, while most sequences were rare.

TCRdb's copy holds only in-frame clones and misses some; the assay was immunoSEQ multiplex PCR. This sample yields approximately 160,000 clones, of which just under 90% are seen a single time; 10% belongs to the top ten. Looked up from germline, CDR1 is GTSNPN and CDR2 is SVGIG (reference sequence). Deletions cut 4 bases from V and 4 bases from J, with 14 bases between. The CDR3 is 14 amino acids. Sequencing input: PBMCs. This sequence joins TRBV30 and TRBJ1-5; D is unclear. This sequence originates from a woman aged 18-30 years in good health and CMV-seropositive. The CDR3 DNA follows: TGTGCCTGGAATCCGCCCGACGGGAATCAGCCCCAGCATTTT. Translated, it gives CAWNPPDGNQPQHF.